Below, 22 T cell receptor beta chains from the same sample are listed, as sequenced in a study of blood T cell repertoires in COVID-19. TCRdb's table, derived via immunoSEQ multiplex PCR, lists solely in-frame clones and lacks some. Of 95,000 to 120,000 clones listed, around nine tenths are singletons. The source material was peripheral blood. These receptors originate from a woman between 70 and 85 years old who had recovered from COVID-19.

The V call is TRBV6-5, the J call TRBJ2-1; 8 nucleotides agree with TRBD2. This CDR3 region has 15 residues. Losses at the gene ends were 6 bases for V and 4 bases for J; bases not matched to a gene: 8. The germline gives CDR1 MNHEY, CDR2 SVGAGI. The DNA of the CDR3 is TGTGCCAGCAGCCGGGGGGGACTTTCATACAATGAGCAGTTCTTC. As protein: CASSRGGLSYNEQFF.

The chain has TRBV2 and TRBJ2-5; D ambiguous. The V gene's germline CDR1 is SNHLY and CDR2 FYNNEI. This CDR3 spans 11 amino acids. V lost 6 bases and J 0 bases, leaving 2 bases between the germline ends. The CDR3 protein is CASSYQETQYF. DNA for the CDR3: TGTGCCAGCAGCTACCAAGAGACCCAGTACTTC. Looking up the rest from reference TRBV2 and TRBJ2-5 gives the full variable domain: EPEVTQTPSHQVTQMGQEVILRCVPISNHLYFYWYRQILGQKVEFLVSFYNNEISEKSEIFDDQFSVERPDGSNFTLKIRSTKLEDSAMYFCASSYQETQYFGPGTRLLVL.

J is TRBJ2-3 and V is TRBV7-3; no clear D. The CDR3 extends over 17 amino acids. The germline gives CDR1 SGHTA, CDR2 FQGTGA. Trimming left V 0 bases short and J 0 bases short, with 13 bases between. CDR3 region: CASSLTRLLSSTDTQYF. CDR3 DNA sequence: TGTGCCAGCAGCTTAACGAGGCTCCTCTCTAGCACAGATACGCAGTATTTT.

This clone has just a few counts. V gene TRBV5-1 combines with J gene TRBJ1-6, with D unresolved. Germline V gene sequence: CDR1 SGHRS, CDR2 YFSETQ. The ends were cut back, 0 bases at V and 5 bases at J, with 3 bases in the middle. This CDR3 contains 13 residues. CDR3 sequence: CASSLDNNSPLHF. The CDR3 DNA reads as TGCGCCAGCAGCTTGGACAATAATTCACCCCTCCACTTT.

The CDR3 here is CASSLAALQETQYF. DNA of the CDR3: TGTGCCAGCAGCTTAGCTGCGCTCCAAGAGACCCAGTACTTC. J is TRBJ2-5 and V is TRBV7-2; D call uncertain. In germline, CDR1 is SGHTA, CDR2 FQGNSA. CDR3 length: 14 residues. Between the trimmed V and J ends, which lost 0 bases and 1 base, there was a span of 6 bases.

The chain uses TRBV3-1 (or the pseudogene TRBV3-2) and TRBJ2-1; 9 positions match TRBD2. CDR3 size: 14 residues. V dropped 3 bases and J dropped 9; count of bases not matched to a gene: 6. Germline V gives CDR1 LGHDT, CDR2 YNNKEL (reference sequence). The CDR3 DNA reads as TGTGCCAGCAGCCAGCCGGGACTAGCTGGTGAGCAGTTCTTC. It codes for CASSQPGLAGEQFF.

The chain is built from TRBV28 and TRBJ2-4; D possibly corresponds to TRBD2 (6 bases). This CDR3 has 16 amino acids. Trimming shortened V by 4 bases and J by 1 base, and 14 bases separated the two germline ends. The germline CDR1 and CDR2 sequences are MDHEN and SYDVKM. CDR3 sequence reads: CASSWDFLGAKNIQYF. The CDR3 nucleotides are TGTGCCAGCAGTTGGGACTTCTTGGGGGCCAAAAACATTCAGTACTTC.

This sequence joins TRBV30 and TRBJ2-1; no clear D. The CDR3 covers 15 residues. Trimming removed 3 bases from V and 1 base from J, with 13 bases in between. Per the germline V gene, CDR1 is GTSNPN and CDR2 is SVGIG (reference sequence). The CDR3 sequence is CAWSKDTLSYNEQFF. The CDR3 coding sequence is TGTGCCTGGAGCAAAGACACCTTATCCTACAATGAGCAGTTCTTC.

In its sample, this clone was seen a few times. The chain is built from TRBV4-2 and TRBJ2-6; TRBD2 is a possible D gene (6 bases). With 1 base removed from V and 4 bases from J, the gap between germline ends came to 14 bases. Germline values: CDR1 LGHNA, CDR2 YNFKEQ. The CDR3 runs 17 residues. The CDR3 protein is CASSQVAAAGGANVLTF. In nucleotides, the CDR3 is TGTGCCAGCAGCCAAGTCGCTGCGGCGGGAGGGGCCAACGTCCTGACTTTC.

V gene TRBV29-1 combines with J gene TRBJ2-1, with 7 bases matching TRBD2. This CDR3 region has 13 residues. Germline V lookup: CDR1 SQVTM, CDR2 ANQGSEA. V lost 5 bases and J lost 0; bases outside the gene matches: 1. This CDR3 reads CSVSGDSYNEQFF. The CDR3 coding sequence is TGCAGCGTTAGCGGGGACTCCTACAATGAGCAGTTCTTC.

V and J are TRBV10-3 and TRBJ1-2; D is unresolved. The CDR3 is 13 residues long. Germline V gene sequence: CDR1 ENHRY, CDR2 SYGVKD. Trimming removed 6 bases from V and 2 bases from J, with 10 bases in between. CDR3 in amino acids: CAIRLPGNYGYTF. The CDR3 region has the DNA TGTGCCATCAGGCTCCCGGGGAACTATGGCTACACCTTC.

The V gene is TRBV20-1, the J gene TRBJ1-2; D is ambiguous. The CDR3 runs to 11 residues. The V end lost 1 base, the J end lost 4 bases, and 4 bases lay between the germline ends. CDR1 and CDR2 (germline): DFQATT, SNEGSKA (reference sequence). CDR3 bases: TGCAGTGCTAGAGTCGGCTATGGCTACACCTTC. It translates to CSARVGYGYTF.

The chain is built from TRBV6-4 and TRBJ2-2; TRBD1 aligns across 8 bases. Trimming removed 6 bases from V and 2 bases from J; junction bases left unmatched: 2. The CDR3 length is 14 residues. From germline, CDR1 is MRHNA and CDR2 SNTAGT. CDR3 region: CASRTGANTGELFF. As DNA, the CDR3 is TGTGCCAGCAGGACAGGGGCCAACACCGGGGAGCTGTTTTTT.

In this sample, this clone turned up once. V is TRBV28 and J is TRBJ1-5, with D unclear. CDR1 and CDR2 from the germline V gene are MDHEN and SYDVKM. The V end lost 4 bases, the J end lost 1 base, and 8 bases lay between the germline ends. This CDR3 spans 14 amino acids. This CDR3 reads CASSSPASNQPQHF. CDR3 nucleotides: TGTGCCAGCAGTTCCCCTGCGAGCAATCAGCCCCAGCATTTT.

The chain is built from TRBV5-4 and TRBJ2-1; D possibly corresponds to TRBD2 (6 bases). The CDR3 totals 16 residues. CDR1 is SGHNT, CDR2 YYREEE, per germline (reference sequence). Trimming shortened V by 0 bases and J by 0 bases, and 10 bases separated the two germline ends. CDR3 in amino acids: CASSLGGASSYNEQFF. As DNA, the CDR3 is TGTGCCAGCAGCTTGGGCGGGGCGAGCTCCTACAATGAGCAGTTCTTC.

As DNA, the CDR3 is TGTGCCATCAGGGACGGGCGGGCAGGCTACGAGCAGTACTTC. The encoded protein is CAIRDGRAGYEQYF. The gene calls are TRBV10-3 and TRBJ2-7, with D perhaps TRBD2 (5 bases). Trimming removed 6 bases from V and 3 bases from J, with 15 bases in between. Germline-derived CDR1 and CDR2 are ENHRY and SYGVKD. The CDR3 sequence is 14 residues long.

J is TRBJ2-5 and V is TRBV2; D perhaps matches TRBD1 (5 bases). V was pared by 3 bases and J by 4 bases, with 12 bases between. Germline values: CDR1 SNHLY, CDR2 FYNNEI. The CDR3 has 14 residues. CDR3 sequence (DNA): TGTGCCAGCAGTGATTCAGGGATCGTAGAGACCCAGTACTTC. This codes for CASSDSGIVETQYF.

J is TRBJ2-5 and V is TRBV6-5; 11 bases are shared with TRBD1. The trim removed 5 bases at V and 2 bases at J, leaving 4 bases unmatched. Per the germline V gene, CDR1 is MNHEY and CDR2 is SVGAGI. CDR3 length: 15 amino acids. The CDR3 DNA reads TGTGCCAGCAGTAGGGGGACAGGGGGACAAGAGACCCAGTACTTC. It yields the protein CASSRGTGGQETQYF.

The chain recombines TRBV24-1 with TRBJ2-2, with D hard to call. The CDR3 length is 13 residues. CDR1 KGHDR and CDR2 SFDVKD come from the germline V gene. The ends were cut back, 9 bases at V and 5 bases at J, with 12 bases in the middle. The CDR3 here is CATSLIGTGELFF. The CDR3 nucleotides read TGTGCCACCTCCCTGATCGGTACCGGGGAGCTGTTTTTT.

The genes are TRBV4-2 and TRBJ2-7; TRBD1 aligns across 9 bases. The V gene end was trimmed by 5 bases and the J gene end by 6 bases; junction bases not matched to a gene: 2. This CDR3 spans 12 amino acids. Germline assignment: CDR1 LGHNA and CDR2 YNFKEQ. The CDR3 spells CASSRTGAEQYF. CDR3 bases: TGTGCCAGCAGCAGGACAGGGGCCGAGCAGTACTTC.

This sequence joins TRBV10-3 and TRBJ2-7; 9 nucleotides align to TRBD1. Germline CDR1 is ENHRY and CDR2 is SYGVKD. V trimming: 8 bases; J trimming: 0 bases; junction bases outside the gene matches: 5. CDR3 length: 14 residues. This CDR3 is CAIAGTGSSYEQYF. CDR3 bases: TGTGCCATCGCCGGGACAGGGAGCTCCTACGAGCAGTACTTC.

The genes are TRBV19 and TRBJ1-4, with 9 bases aligning to TRBD1. Germline loops: CDR1 LNHDA, CDR2 SQIVND (reference sequence). V lost 0 bases, J lost 7 bases, and 6 bases stayed unmatched. CDR3 size: 16 residues. CDR3 DNA: TGTGCCAGTAGTATAGACTCCGGGACAGGGAGTGAAAAACTGTTTTTT. It yields the protein CASSIDSGTGSEKLFF.